The T cell receptor beta chain under discussion was sequenced for a study of blood T cell repertoires in COVID-19. For the study at large: T cells, B-cell-depleted T cells, or PBMCs supplied cDNA or gDNA.

Authors' processing steps: Researchers report that nucleated cell counts were estimated from reference gene primer amplification. The repertoire was sequenced with immunoSEQ multiplex PCR; TCRdb's copy has only in-frame clones and lacks some. V, J and clone size were drawn from that table, and D and trimming were deduced from the DNA. This sample has 150,000 or so clones, with approximately 87% found just once. Deletions cut 4 bases from V and 2 bases from J, with 21 bases between. The CDR3 contains 17 residues. The germline V gene encodes CDR1 SGHNT and CDR2 YYREEE (reference sequence). The chain uses TRBV5-4 and TRBJ2-5, with D possibly TRBD2 on 6 matching bases. The TCR originated in a man older than 75 with acute or convalescent COVID-19. The sequenced sample was peripheral blood. The CDR3 sequence: CASSPPLGGRVQETQYF. The CDR3 DNA sequence: TGTGCCAGCAGCCCGCCGCTGGGGGGAAGGGTACAAGAGACCCAGTACTTC.